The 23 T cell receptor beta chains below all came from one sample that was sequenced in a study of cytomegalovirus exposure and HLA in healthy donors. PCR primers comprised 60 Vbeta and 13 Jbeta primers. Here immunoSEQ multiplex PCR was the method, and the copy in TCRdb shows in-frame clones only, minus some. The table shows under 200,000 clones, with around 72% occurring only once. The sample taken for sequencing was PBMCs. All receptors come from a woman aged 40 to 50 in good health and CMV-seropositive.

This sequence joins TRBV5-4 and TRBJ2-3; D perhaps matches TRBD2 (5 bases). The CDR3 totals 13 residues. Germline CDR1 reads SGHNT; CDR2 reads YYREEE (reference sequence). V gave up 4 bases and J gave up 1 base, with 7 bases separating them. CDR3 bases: TGTGCCAGCAGCGAGGGTGGCACAGATACGCAGTATTTT. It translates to CASSEGGTDTQYF.

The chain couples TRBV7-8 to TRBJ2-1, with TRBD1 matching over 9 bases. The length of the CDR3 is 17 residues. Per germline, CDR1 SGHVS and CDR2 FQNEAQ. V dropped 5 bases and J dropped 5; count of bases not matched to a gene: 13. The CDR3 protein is CASSIPGQGAQDNEQFF. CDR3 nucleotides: TGTGCCAGCAGCATTCCGGGACAGGGCGCGCAGGACAATGAGCAGTTCTTC.

The CDR3 DNA reads TGTGCCACCAGCACCCGAACAGGGAGCCAAGAGACCCAGTACTTC. Translated, it gives CATSTRTGSQETQYF. V gene TRBV15 combines with J gene TRBJ2-5, with D maybe TRBD1 (6 bases). CDR3 size: 15 residues. Trimming removed 4 bases at V and 1 base at J, with 13 bases between. Germline assignment: CDR1 LNHNV and CDR2 YYDKDF (reference sequence). Full variable domain (remainder filled in from reference TRBV15 and TRBJ2-5): DAMVIQNPRYQVTQFGKPVTLSCSQTLNHNVMYWYQQKSSQAPKLLFHYYDKDFNNEADTPDNFQSRRPNTSFCFLDIRSPGLGDTAMYLCATSTRTGSQETQYFGPGTRLLVL.

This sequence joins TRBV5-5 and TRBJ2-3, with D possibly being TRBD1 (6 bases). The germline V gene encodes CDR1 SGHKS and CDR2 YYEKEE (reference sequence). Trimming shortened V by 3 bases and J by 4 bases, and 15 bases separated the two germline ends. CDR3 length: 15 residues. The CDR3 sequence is CASSSTLDSSDTQYF. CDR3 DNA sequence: TGTGCCAGCAGCTCCACCCTGGACAGCTCAGATACGCAGTATTTT.

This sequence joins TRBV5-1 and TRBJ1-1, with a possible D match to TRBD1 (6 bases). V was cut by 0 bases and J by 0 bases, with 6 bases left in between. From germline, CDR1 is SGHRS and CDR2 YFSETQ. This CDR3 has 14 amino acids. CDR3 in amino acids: CASSLDRVNTEAFF. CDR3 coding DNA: TGCGCCAGCAGCTTGGACAGGGTGAACACTGAAGCTTTCTTT.

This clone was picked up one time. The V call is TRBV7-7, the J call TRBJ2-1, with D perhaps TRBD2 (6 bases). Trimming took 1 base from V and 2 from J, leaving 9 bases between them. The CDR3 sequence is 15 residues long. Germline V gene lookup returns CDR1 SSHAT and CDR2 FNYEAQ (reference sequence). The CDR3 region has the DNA TGTGCCAGCAGCTTAGAGTTAGCGGCCTACAATGAGCAGTTCTTC. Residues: CASSLELAAYNEQFF.

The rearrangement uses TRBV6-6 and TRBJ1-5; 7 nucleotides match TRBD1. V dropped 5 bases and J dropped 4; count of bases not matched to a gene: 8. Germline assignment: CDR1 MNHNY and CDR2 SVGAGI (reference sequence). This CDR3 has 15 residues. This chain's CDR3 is CASSRKTGFNQPQHF. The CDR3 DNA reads TGTGCCAGCAGTAGAAAGACAGGGTTTAATCAGCCCCAGCATTTT.

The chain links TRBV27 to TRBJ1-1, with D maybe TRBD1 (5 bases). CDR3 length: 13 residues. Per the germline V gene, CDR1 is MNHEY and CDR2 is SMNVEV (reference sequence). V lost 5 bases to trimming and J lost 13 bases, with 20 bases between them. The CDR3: CASSPGPTWGGFF. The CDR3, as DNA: TGTGCCAGCAGTCCTGGACCAACTTGGGGGGGTTTCTTT.

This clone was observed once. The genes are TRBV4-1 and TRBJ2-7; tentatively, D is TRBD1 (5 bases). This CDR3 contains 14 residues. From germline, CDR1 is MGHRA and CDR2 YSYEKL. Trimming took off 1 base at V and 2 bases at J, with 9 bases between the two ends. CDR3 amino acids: CASSQGQLAYEQYF. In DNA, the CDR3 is TGCGCCAGCAGCCAAGGACAGCTTGCCTACGAGCAGTACTTC.

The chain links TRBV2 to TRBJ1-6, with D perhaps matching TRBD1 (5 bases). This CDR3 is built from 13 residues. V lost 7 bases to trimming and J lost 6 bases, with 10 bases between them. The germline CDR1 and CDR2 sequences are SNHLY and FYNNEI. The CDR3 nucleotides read TGTGCCAGCATCCCGACAGTTAATTCACCCCTCCACTTT. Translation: CASIPTVNSPLHF. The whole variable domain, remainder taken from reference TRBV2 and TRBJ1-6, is EPEVTQTPSHQVTQMGQEVILRCVPISNHLYFYWYRQILGQKVEFLVSFYNNEISEKSEIFDDQFSVERPDGSNFTLKIRSTKLEDSAMYFCASIPTVNSPLHFGNGTRLTVT.

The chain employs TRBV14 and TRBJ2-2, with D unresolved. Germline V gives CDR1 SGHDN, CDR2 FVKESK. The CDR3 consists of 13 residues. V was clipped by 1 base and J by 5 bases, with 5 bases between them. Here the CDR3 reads CASSQVLTGELFF. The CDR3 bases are TGTGCCAGCAGCCAAGTCCTAACCGGGGAGCTGTTTTTT.

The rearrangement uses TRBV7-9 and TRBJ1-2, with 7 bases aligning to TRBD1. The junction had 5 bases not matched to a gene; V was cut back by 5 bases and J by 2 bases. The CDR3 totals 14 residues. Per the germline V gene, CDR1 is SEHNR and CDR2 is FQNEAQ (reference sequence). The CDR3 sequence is CASSREQGNYGYTF. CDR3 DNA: TGTGCCAGCAGCCGGGAACAGGGGAACTATGGCTACACCTTC.

The CDR3 here is CATLQAGANVLTF. The CDR3 DNA reads as TGTGCCACCTTACAAGCGGGGGCCAACGTCCTGACTTTC. V and J are TRBV10-3 and TRBJ2-6; D is unclear. The CDR3 length is 13 residues. Germline V lookup: CDR1 ENHRY, CDR2 SYGVKD. Trimming removed 10 bases at V and 4 bases at J, with 11 bases between.

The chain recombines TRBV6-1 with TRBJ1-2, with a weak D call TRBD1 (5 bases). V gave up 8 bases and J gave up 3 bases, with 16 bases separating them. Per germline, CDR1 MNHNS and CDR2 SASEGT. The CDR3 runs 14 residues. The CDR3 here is CASRSGRGDYGYTF. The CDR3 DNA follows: TGTGCCAGCCGCTCCGGGAGGGGAGACTATGGCTACACCTTC.

The CDR3 protein is CASSLFRDNEQFF. In DNA form, the CDR3 reads TGTGCCAGCAGCTTGTTCAGGGACAATGAGCAGTTCTTC. The chain has TRBV5-5 and TRBJ2-1, with D perhaps matching TRBD1 (5 bases). There are 13 residues in the CDR3. Looked up from germline, CDR1 is SGHKS and CDR2 is YYEKEE (reference sequence). V was cut by 1 base and J by 5 bases, with 7 bases left in between.

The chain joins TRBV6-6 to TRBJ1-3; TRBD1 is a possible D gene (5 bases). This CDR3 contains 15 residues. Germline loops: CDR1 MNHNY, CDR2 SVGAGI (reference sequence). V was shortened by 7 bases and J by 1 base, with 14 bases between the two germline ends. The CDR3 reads CASTSQVPSGNTIYF. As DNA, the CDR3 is TGTGCCAGCACCTCACAGGTCCCTTCTGGAAACACCATATATTTT.

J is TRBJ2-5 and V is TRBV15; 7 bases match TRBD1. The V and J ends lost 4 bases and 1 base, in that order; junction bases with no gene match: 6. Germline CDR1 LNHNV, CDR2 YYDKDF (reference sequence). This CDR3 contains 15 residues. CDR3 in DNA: TGTGCCACCAGCAAGGACAGGCAGACCCAAGAGACCCAGTACTTC. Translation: CATSKDRQTQETQYF.

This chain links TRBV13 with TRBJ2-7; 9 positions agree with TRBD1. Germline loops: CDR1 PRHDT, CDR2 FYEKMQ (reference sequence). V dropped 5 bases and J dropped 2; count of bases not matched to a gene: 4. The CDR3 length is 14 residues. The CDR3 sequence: CASSQRDRAYEQYF. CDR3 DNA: TGTGCCAGCAGCCAGAGGGACAGGGCCTACGAGCAGTACTTC.

Here the CDR3 reads CASSSSDRGWTEAFF. The CDR3 bases are TGCGCCAGCAGCTCCTCCGACAGGGGGTGGACTGAAGCTTTCTTT. This chain joins TRBV5-1 and TRBJ1-1, with TRBD1 identical over 9 bases. With 3 bases clipped from V and 5 bases from J, the junction kept 8 bases outside the gene matches. The CDR3 consists of 15 residues. Germline V gene sequence: CDR1 SGHRS, CDR2 YFSETQ.

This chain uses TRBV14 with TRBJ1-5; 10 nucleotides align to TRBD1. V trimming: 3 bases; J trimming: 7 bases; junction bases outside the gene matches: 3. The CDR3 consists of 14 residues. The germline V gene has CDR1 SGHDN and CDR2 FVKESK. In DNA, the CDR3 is TGTGCCAGCAGCCAGGGACAGGGGTCCCAGCCCCAGCATTTT. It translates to CASSQGQGSQPQHF.

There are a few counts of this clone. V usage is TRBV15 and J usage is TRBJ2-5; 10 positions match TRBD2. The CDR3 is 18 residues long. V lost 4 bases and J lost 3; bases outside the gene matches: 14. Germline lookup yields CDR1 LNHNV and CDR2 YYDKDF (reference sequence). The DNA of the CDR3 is TGTGCCACCAGCAATAGGGTATTAGCGGGGGGTCCCAAAGAGACCCAGTACTTC. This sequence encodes CATSNRVLAGGPKETQYF.

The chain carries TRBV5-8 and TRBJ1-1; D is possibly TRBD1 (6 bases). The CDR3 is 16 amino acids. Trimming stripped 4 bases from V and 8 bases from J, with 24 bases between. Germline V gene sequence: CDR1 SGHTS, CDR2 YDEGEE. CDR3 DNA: TGTGCCAGCAGCATGTTGCGGGGGGGGCCCCCCTCCGAAGCTTTCTTT. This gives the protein CASSMLRGGPPSEAFF.

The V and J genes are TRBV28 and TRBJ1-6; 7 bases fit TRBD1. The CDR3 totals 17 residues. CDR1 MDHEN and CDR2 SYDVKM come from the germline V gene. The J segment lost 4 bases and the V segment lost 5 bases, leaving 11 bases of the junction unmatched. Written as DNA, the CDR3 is TGTGCCAGCAGTCTGTCAGGGGGGTTCGCATATAATTCACCCCTCCACTTT. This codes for CASSLSGGFAYNSPLHF.